These T cell receptor beta chains were read from a single sample in a study of molecular identifiers for immune sequencing clone quantification. Each CDR3 protein is one row after TCRdb ran MiXCR on the PCR reads. The sample lists some 580,000 distinct CDR3 sequences, about 25% occurring once. Sequencing was done on a sample of naive CD8+ T cells from blood, with Jurkat cell RNA spiked in. The receptors come from a human donor in good health. Some libraries in this study had Jurkat cell RNA spiked in. The CDR3 runs from the conserved cysteine through the conserved F or W. The order of the fields is D gene, J gene, clone size, V gene, CDR3 DNA, CDR3 protein. The D gene is left open where the match is weak. Expanded clones get a size class; other rows say once, few or many, or leave the size out.

>.|TRBJ2-7|.|TRBV27
TGTGCCAGCAGTTCCTCCGGACTAGGGGGCACCTACGAGCAGTACTTC
CASSSSGLGGTYEQYF
>.|TRBJ1-4|many|TRBV12-5
TGTGCTAGTGGTTTCAATTCTGGACATATATATGAAAAACTGTTTTTT
CASGFNSGHIYEKLFF
>.|TRBJ2-1|few|TRBV6-5
TGTGCCAGCAGTCCCTGGAAGGGGAGCTACAATGAGCAGTTCTTC
CASSPWKGSYNEQFF
>.|TRBJ1-6|many|TRBV20-1
TGCAGTGCTAGAGATGATGGCGAGGCAAAGTATAATTCACCCCTCCACTTT
CSARDDGEAKYNSPLHF
>TRBD1|TRBJ2-7|many|TRBV25-1
TGTGCCAGCATTGAGACAGGGGGCTACGAGCAGTACTTC
CASIETGGYEQYF
>.|TRBJ2-7|few|TRBV7-2
TGTGCCAGCAGCTTAGACGGGTCCTACCCCTACGAGCAGTACTTC
CASSLDGSYPYEQYF
>TRBD2|TRBJ2-7|.|TRBV5-1
TGCGCCAGCAGCTTGGCTAGCGGGAACGAGCAGTACTTC
CASSLASGNEQYF
>.|TRBJ2-5|many|TRBV28
TGTGCCAGCAGTTTGCGTCAGGTCCTGAGGGAGACCCAGTACTTC
CASSLRQVLRETQYF
>TRBD1|TRBJ1-2|few|TRBV4-3
TGCGCCAGCAGCCAAGATAAACAGGGGATCTATGGCTACACCTTC
CASSQDKQGIYGYTF
>TRBD2|TRBJ2-5|.|TRBV4-1
TGCGCCAGCAGCCAAAGCCCAGCGGGAAGCGATGAGACCCAGTACTTC
CASSQSPAGSDETQYF
>.|TRBJ2-1|.|TRBV4-1
TGCGCCAGCAGCCGATTAACCTACAATGAGCAGATCTTC
CASSRLTYNEQIF
>.|TRBJ2-5|many|TRBV3-1
TGTGCCAGCAGCCAAGGTGCCAGACTGCAAGAGACCCAGTACTTC
CASSQGARLQETQYF
>TRBD1|TRBJ1-5|.|TRBV6-1
TGTGCCAGCAGTGAAGCGTCGTTGGGAGGGGGCCAGCCCCAGCATTTT
CASSEASLGGGQPQHF
>.|TRBJ1-6|few|TRBV12-3/TRBV12-4
TGTGCCAGCAGCCTCTGGTCGGGCGGGGGGCATCGCAATTCACCCCTCCACTTT
CASSLWSGGGHRNSPLHF
>.|TRBJ2-7|few|TRBV4-3
TGCGCCAGCAGCCCAACACGTGGGGGCGAGCAGTACTTC
CASSPTRGGEQYF
>TRBD2|TRBJ2-7|.|TRBV7-2
TGTGCCAGCAGCTTAATGGCGGGGGACCGCTCCTACGAGCAGTACTTC
CASSLMAGDRSYEQYF
>.|TRBJ2-2|.|TRBV30
TGTGCCTGGAGACACTCGAACACCGGGGAGCTGTTTTTT
CAWRHSNTGELFF
>TRBD1|TRBJ2-7|.|TRBV6-6
TGTGCCAGCAGCCCCGCGTTTCAGGGGGCCTACGAGCAGTACTTC
CASSPAFQGAYEQYF
>.|TRBJ1-6|many|TRBV4-1
TGCGCCAGCAGCAAAGGGGGGGATTCACCCCTCCACTTT
CASSKGGDSPLHF
>TRBD1|TRBJ2-7|.|TRBV28
TGTGCCTGCAGACCGAACCGGGACAGTCCCTACGAGCAGTACTTC
CACRPNRDSPYEQYF
>TRBD1|TRBJ1-2|few|TRBV2
TGTGCCAGCAGTGGGAGTTACAGGGGGGAGGATGGCTACACCTTC
CASSGSYRGEDGYTF
>TRBD1|TRBJ1-1|few|TRBV11-3
TGTGCCAGCAGCGCACGGACAGGGCCAAACACTGAAGCTTTCTTT
CASSARTGPNTEAFF
>.|TRBJ2-3|many|TRBV9
TGTGCCAGCAGCGTAGGGACAGTAAGCACAGATACGCAGTATTTT
CASSVGTVSTDTQYF
>TRBD1|TRBJ2-7|many|TRBV27
TGTGCCAGCAGTCCAGGGGGAACGGGAGAGCAGTACTTC
CASSPGGTGEQYF
>.|TRBJ1-1|many|TRBV25-1
TGTGCCAGCAAAGGCAGTACGAACACTGAAGCTTTCTTT
CASKGSTNTEAFF
>.|TRBJ1-2|few|TRBV9
TGTGCCAGCAGTACAGGGACAACTTCGATCATTGGCTACACCTTC
CASSTGTTSIIGYTF
>.|TRBJ2-7|few|TRBV20-1
TGCAGTGCTAGGTTTCACCTAACCTACGAGCAGTACTTC
CSARFHLTYEQYF
>TRBD1|TRBJ1-5|.|TRBV4-1
TGCGCCAGCAGACAACAGGGGAACACAGATACGCAGCATTTT
CASRQQGNTDTQHF
>.|TRBJ1-4|many|TRBV6-5
TGTGCCAGCAGTTACCTGGGGGTAGGAGAAAAACTGTTTTTT
CASSYLGVGEKLFF
>.|TRBJ1-1|many|TRBV20-1
TGCAGTGCTAGTAATATCGCGGGGGGCTTGGTGGAAGCTTTCTTT
CSASNIAGGLVEAFF
>.|TRBJ2-4|many|TRBV6-2/TRBV6-3
TGTGCCAGCAGTTACATTCCGGGCCTTCAGTACTTC
CASSYIPGLQYF
>.|TRBJ2-3|many|TRBV29-1
TGCAGCGTTAAGGGTTGGGGGGAAGCCACAGATACGCAGTATTTT
CSVKGWGEATDTQYF
>.|TRBJ1-1|few|TRBV11-2
TGTGCCAGCAGCCCAGCGGGGGGAGAGTCGAACACTGAAGCTTTCTTT
CASSPAGGESNTEAFF
>.|TRBJ2-2|.|TRBV19
TGTGCCAGCTATTTCGGGGAGCTGTTTTTT
CASYFGELFF
>.|TRBJ1-1|.|TRBV6-2/TRBV6-3
TGTGCCAGCAGTTACTCGCGGGACACTCTAGACACTGAAGCTTTCTTT
CASSYSRDTLDTEAFF
>.|TRBJ2-5|few|TRBV5-5
TGTGCCAGCAGCCACGCAGTTTGGGACATGGAGACCCAGTACTTC
CASSHAVWDMETQYF
>.|TRBJ2-7|few|TRBV12-3/TRBV12-4
TGTGCCAGCAGTTTGGTACTGGCGGCCTACGAGCAGTACTTC
CASSLVLAAYEQYF
>.|TRBJ1-1|.|TRBV7-3
TGTGCCAGCAGCGTGAAACAGGAGTTGGACACTGAAGCTTTCTTT
CASSVKQELDTEAFF
>.|TRBJ1-1|many|TRBV13
TGTGCCAGCAGCACAGAGGGGCAGAGGGGTGACACTGAAGCTTTCTTT
CASSTEGQRGDTEAFF
>.|TRBJ1-1|many|TRBV9
TGTGCCAGCAGCCCCACTCAGGATTCGAACACTGAAGCTTTCTTT
CASSPTQDSNTEAFF
>.|TRBJ2-7|.|TRBV6-6
TGTGCCAGCAGTTACCCTTATGCGGCTAGCAACGAGCAGTACTTC
CASSYPYAASNEQYF
>.|TRBJ2-1|.|TRBV12-3/TRBV12-4
TGTGCCAGCAGTCCCCTGTATTGGGGGTTGGGCGAGCAGTTCTTC
CASSPLYWGLGEQFF
>.|TRBJ1-1|.|TRBV7-6
TGTGCCAGCAGCCTATACATGAACACTGAAGCTTTCTTT
CASSLYMNTEAFF
>TRBD1|TRBJ2-5|.|TRBV19
TGTGCCAGTAGCAAGGGCAGGGGGCTGAATAAAGAGACCCAGTACTTC
CASSKGRGLNKETQYF
>.|TRBJ2-7|few|TRBV27
TGTGCCAGCAGTACACAGGGGCGGGGGTACGAGCAGTACTTC
CASSTQGRGYEQYF
>.|TRBJ1-1|few|TRBV5-3
TGTGCCAGCAGCTCCCGGGGCAGGGTAGCTGAAGCTTTCTTT
CASSSRGRVAEAFF
>.|TRBJ2-3|.|TRBV6-2/TRBV6-3
TGTGCCAGCAGTCCCGGGACGTGGGGCACAGATACGCAGTATTTT
CASSPGTWGTDTQYF
>.|TRBJ2-7|few|TRBV29-1
TGCAGCGTTGGCCTCGCGAAGGGGAATTACGAGCAGTACTTC
CSVGLAKGNYEQYF
>.|TRBJ1-6|.|TRBV21-1
TGTGCCAGCAGCAAGGGCGGGCGGAGGCATATTTCACCCCTCCACTTT
CASSKGGRRHISPLHF
>.|TRBJ2-5|.|TRBV12-3/TRBV12-4
TGTGCCAGCAGTTTGCGGCCAGGAGAGACCCAGTACTTC
CASSLRPGETQYF
>TRBD2|TRBJ2-7|.|TRBV3-1
TGTGCCAGCAGCCAGTCCTTTAGCGGGGAAGTCTCCTACGAGCAGTACTTC
CASSQSFSGEVSYEQYF
>TRBD2|TRBJ2-7|many|TRBV20-1
TGCAGTGCTAGAGGCGGGACTAGCGGGAGATGGTTAAGCTACGAGCAGTACTTC
CSARGGTSGRWLSYEQYF
>TRBD1|TRBJ2-1|.|TRBV5-5
TGTGCCAGCAGCTCCGTGACAGGGCCCATGATCGTTGAGCAGTTCTTC
CASSSVTGPMIVEQFF
>.|TRBJ1-5|many|TRBV28
TGTGCCAGCACCACCTCAGGGGCCTCAGGGCAGCCCCAGCATTTT
CASTTSGASGQPQHF